One and the same sample provided the 3 T cell receptor beta chains below, sequenced in a study of T cells in Graves' hyperthyroidism and ophthalmopathy. Amplified TCR beta CDR3 regions derived from RNA transcripts. When the TCR CDR3 underwent first-round RT-PCR, the HTBI primer set was used. TCRdb called the multiplex PCR reads again in MiXCR, with one record for every CDR3 protein. The data contain 250,000 to 300,000 distinct CDR3 sequences, around 19% of them singletons. The sequenced sample was blood. Receptor source: a man in his fifties or sixties with Graves' ophthalmopathy.

V is TRBV6-1 and J is TRBJ2-2, with D possibly being TRBD2 (6 bases). The V and J ends lost 6 bases and 6 bases respectively, with 8 bases between them. This CDR3 spans 12 amino acids. The V gene's germline CDR1 is MNHNS and CDR2 SASEGT. DNA of the CDR3: TGTGCCAGCAGACTAGCTCCCGGGGAGCTGTTTTTT. Translated, it gives CASRLAPGELFF.

This clonotype showed up just a few times. The genes are TRBV28 and TRBJ1-1; D is undetermined. Germline V gene data show CDR1 as MDHEN and CDR2 as SYDVKM. The CDR3 sequence is 13 residues long. The DNA for the CDR3 is TGTGTCGCCACGAACCCTCAGAACACTGAAGCTTTCTTT. This encodes CVATNPQNTEAFF.

The chain links TRBV29-1 to TRBJ2-1; TRBD1 is a possible D gene (6 bases). The DNA end is a closer match to TRBJ2-7, so the J assignment may be wrong. Per the germline V gene, CDR1 is SQVTM and CDR2 is ANQGSEA. The CDR3 length is 16 residues. CDR3 loop: CSVAADRKRMYNEQYF. The CDR3 DNA follows: TGCAGCGTTGCCGCGGACAGAAAGAGAATGTACAATGAGCAGTACTTC.